These 31 T cell receptor beta chains were sequenced from one sample in a study of control samples from healthy donors and cancer patients. TCRdb's copy holds only in-frame clones and misses some; the assay was immunoSEQ multiplex PCR. The sample has 150,000 or so clones; approximately 93% are singletons. Specimen: blood. The origin of the receptors is a man between 18 and 35 years old in good health.

The chain recombines TRBV6-5 with TRBJ2-7; D is possibly TRBD1 or TRBD2 (6 bases each). The CDR3 consists of 14 residues. V was cut by 8 bases and J by 6 bases, with 20 bases left in between. CDR1 and CDR2 (germline): MNHEY, SVGAGI. The CDR3 nucleotides are TGTGCCAGCGTCCCCCGGGGGCAGGTCGCCGAGCAGTACTTC. It encodes CASVPRGQVAEQYF.

This chain connects TRBV27 to TRBJ1-5, with D perhaps TRBD1 (5 bases). V lost 5 bases to trimming and J lost 0 bases, with 14 bases between them. CDR1 is MNHEY, CDR2 SMNVEV, per germline (reference sequence). The CDR3 contains 16 residues. For the CDR3, the DNA is TGTGCCAGCAGTCCAGGGACGGTGTATAGCAATCAGCCCCAGCATTTT. Translated: CASSPGTVYSNQPQHF.

This chain's CDR3 is CASRLRCQGVDEQYF. The CDR3 DNA is TGTGCAAGTCGCTTACGTTGTCAGGGGGTGGACGAGCAGTACTTC. This chain connects TRBV12-2 to TRBJ2-7; the table assigns TRBD1, which was not confirmed against the DNA. TRBV12-2 corresponds to a pseudogene. CDR3 length: 15 amino acids.

The CDR3 DNA reads TGTGCCAGCAGTAGGGGGTTACCCTCCTACGAGCAGTACTTC. This sequence encodes CASSRGLPSYEQYF. V is TRBV6-5 and J is TRBJ2-7; D is possibly TRBD1 (6 bases). This CDR3 is 14 amino acids long. The V end lost 5 bases, the J end lost 0 bases, and 11 bases lay between the germline ends. Germline CDR1 reads MNHEY; CDR2 reads SVGAGI.

V usage is TRBV28 and J usage is TRBJ1-2, with D uncertain. CDR3 length: 17 residues. V was clipped by 3 bases and J by 4 bases, with 21 bases between them. The germline V gene has CDR1 MDHEN and CDR2 SYDVKM. The CDR3 DNA sequence: TGTGCCAGCAGTTTGAATACGGTCCTGGGCCAGGTCTATGGCTACACCTTC. It is translated as CASSLNTVLGQVYGYTF.

The V call is TRBV5-1, the J call TRBJ1-1; no definite D call. The CDR3 loop spans 11 amino acids. The V end lost 4 bases, the J end lost 5 bases, and 6 bases lay between the germline ends. CDR1 and CDR2 from the germline V gene are SGHRS and YFSETQ. In nucleotides, the CDR3 is TGCGCCAGCAGCCCAGGAACTGAAGCTTTCTTT. Translated, it gives CASSPGTEAFF.

The V call is TRBV6-5, the J call TRBJ2-7; 12 positions agree with TRBD2. Germline V gene data show CDR1 as MNHEY and CDR2 as SVGAGI. The ends lost 2 bases at V and 6 bases at J; junction bases unmatched: 8. CDR3 size: 16 residues. DNA of the CDR3: TGTGCCAGCAGTTACAACCTAGCGGGGGGGCCAGCCGAGCAGTACTTC. As protein: CASSYNLAGGPAEQYF.

The V call is TRBV29-1, the J call TRBJ1-6, with D maybe TRBD1 (6 bases). The CDR3 spans 13 residues. The germline V gene has CDR1 SQVTM and CDR2 ANQGSEA. With 4 bases removed from V and 6 bases from J, the gap between germline ends came to 10 bases. The CDR3 is CSVAGQPNSPLHF. In DNA form, the CDR3 reads TGCAGCGTTGCCGGACAGCCTAATTCACCCCTCCACTTT.

This clone appeared a single time. The genes are TRBV6-5 and TRBJ2-5; 11 nucleotides line up with TRBD2. Germline lookup yields CDR1 MNHEY and CDR2 SVGAGI. Unmatched junction bases numbered 2, after V lost 2 bases and J lost 3 bases. The CDR3 is 15 residues long. Here the CDR3 reads CASSYLLAGEETQYF. The CDR3 DNA reads as TGTGCCAGCAGTTACCTACTAGCGGGGGAAGAGACCCAGTACTTC.

The J gene is TRBJ2-1, the V gene TRBV5-1, with 9 nucleotides matching TRBD2. The CDR3 consists of 17 residues. CDR1 and CDR2 from the germline V gene are SGHRS and YFSETQ. The V and J ends lost 5 bases and 4 bases, in that order; junction bases with no gene match: 13. The DNA of the CDR3 is TGCGCCAGCAGTTACGCTTTGGGTCTAGCGGGGTACAATGAGCAGTTCTTC. It specifies CASSYALGLAGYNEQFF.

The chain has TRBV11-3 and TRBJ2-7; D tentatively fits TRBD1 or TRBD2 (5 bases each). Germline loops: CDR1 SGHNT, CDR2 YENEEA. The length of the CDR3 is 13 residues. Trimming cost V 4 bases and J 6 bases, with 13 bases left between them. The CDR3 is CASSWDQRGEQYF. CDR3 DNA sequence: TGTGCCAGCAGCTGGGACCAAAGGGGCGAGCAGTACTTC.

This clone was recorded a few times. The V gene is TRBV28, the J gene TRBJ1-5; 7 positions agree with TRBD1. The CDR3 contains 17 residues. The V and J ends lost 5 bases and 3 bases, in that order; junction bases with no gene match: 13. Germline-derived CDR1 and CDR2 are MDHEN and SYDVKM. CDR3 nucleotide sequence: TGTGCCAGCAGTCTTACCCCCGGACAGGCCTACAATCAGCCCCAGCATTTT. This gives the protein CASSLTPGQAYNQPQHF.

This chain connects TRBV27 to TRBJ2-2, with D perhaps TRBD2 (5 bases). CDR3 length: 18 residues. Looked up from germline, CDR1 is MNHEY and CDR2 is SMNVEV (reference sequence). V was cut by 0 bases and J by 0 bases, with 14 bases left in between. The CDR3 DNA reads as TGTGCCAGCAGTTTATCTTTCGAGGGCCCAGCGAACACCGGGGAGCTGTTTTTT. Amino acids: CASSLSFEGPANTGELFF.

This chain uses TRBV28 with TRBJ2-7; 7 positions match TRBD2. Germline CDR1 reads MDHEN; CDR2 reads SYDVKM. This CDR3 region has 17 residues. Losses at the gene ends were 5 bases for V and 3 bases for J; bases not matched to a gene: 16. CDR3 in DNA: TGTGCCAGCAGTCCCCCGGGAGGTGTAGGTGGGGTCTACGAGCAGTACTTC. This encodes CASSPPGGVGGVYEQYF.

The rearrangement links TRBV27 to TRBJ2-3; 7 bases are a match to TRBD2. Losses at the gene ends were 2 bases for V and 1 base for J; bases not matched to a gene: 15. Germline values: CDR1 MNHEY, CDR2 SMNVEV (reference sequence). This CDR3 region has 19 residues. DNA for the CDR3: TGTGCCAGCAGTTTAACTCAACAGGAGCGGGAATACCGCACAGATACGCAGTATTTT. This gives the protein CASSLTQQEREYRTDTQYF.

The chain links TRBV11-2 to TRBJ2-5, with TRBD2 identical over 12 bases. The CDR3 has 14 residues. Germline-derived CDR1 and CDR2 are SGHAT and FQNNGV. V lost 5 bases, J lost 9 bases, and 7 bases stayed unmatched. The CDR3 DNA reads TGTGCCAGCAGCACTACTAGCGGGGGGCCCGCCCAGTACTTC. The encoded protein is CASSTTSGGPAQYF.

In the case of this clone: A junction boundary mismatches the germline segment, possibly from a read error. This chain connects TRBV4-2 to TRBJ2-1; TRBD2 matches 11 bases. This CDR3 has 15 amino acids. CDR1 and CDR2 from the germline V gene are LGHNA and YNFKEQ. This CDR3 reads CASTQLAGAYNEQFF. CDR3 in DNA: TGTGCCAGCACCCAACTAGCGGGAGCCTACAATGAGCAGTTCTTC.

V and J are TRBV18 and TRBJ2-4; 7 bases are a match to TRBD1. The junction had 7 bases not matched to a gene; V was cut back by 4 bases and J by 1 base. CDR1 is KGHSH, CDR2 LQKENI, per germline. This CDR3 spans 16 amino acids. Written as DNA, the CDR3 is TGTGCCAGCTCACACGACAGGGCTGGGGCCAAAAACATTCAGTACTTC. Translation: CASSHDRAGAKNIQYF.

This chain uses TRBV5-1 with TRBJ1-2; 7 positions match TRBD1. J lost 8 bases, V lost 3 bases, and 10 bases had no gene match. This CDR3 comprises 14 residues. Germline lookup yields CDR1 SGHRS and CDR2 YFSETQ. The CDR3 loop reads CASSWGQTGSGYTF. CDR3 sequence (DNA): TGCGCCAGCAGCTGGGGACAGACGGGGAGCGGCTACACCTTC.

As concerns this clone: Distinct nucleotide sequences in the sample also encode this CDR3. The chain links TRBV27 to TRBJ1-5; possibly TRBD1 for D (5 bases). Germline V lookup: CDR1 MNHEY, CDR2 SMNVEV (reference sequence). V was pared by 2 bases and J by 0 bases, with 5 bases between. The CDR3 runs 14 residues. CDR3 nucleotides: TGTGCCAGCAGTTTAGGGGGTAGCAATCAGCCCCAGCATTTT. As protein: CASSLGGSNQPQHF.

The chain carries TRBV19 and TRBJ1-3, with D possibly matching TRBD1 (5 bases). Per the germline V gene, CDR1 is LNHDA and CDR2 is SQIVND (reference sequence). Trimming left V 7 bases short and J 4 bases short, with 11 bases between. The CDR3 is 13 amino acids. CDR3 residues: CASKAGTGNTIYF. Here the CDR3 DNA reads TGTGCCAGTAAGGCAGGGACCGGAAACACCATATATTTT.

V is TRBV7-9 and J is TRBJ2-5; no firm D call. The CDR3 extends over 14 amino acids. V was clipped by 4 bases and J by 5 bases, with 14 bases between them. CDR1 is SEHNR and CDR2 is FQNEAQ in the germline V gene (reference sequence). The CDR3 is CASSSLPVEETQYF. The CDR3 DNA is TGTGCCAGCAGCTCCCTTCCGGTGGAGGAGACCCAGTACTTC.

The V and J genes are TRBV7-2 and TRBJ2-7; D perhaps matches TRBD2 (6 bases). V gave up 1 base and J gave up 2 bases, with 9 bases separating them. Germline V CDR1 and CDR2: SGHTA, FQGNSA. The CDR3 has 14 amino acids. The CDR3 protein is CASSLGSGPYEQYF. In DNA form, the CDR3 reads TGTGCCAGCAGCTTAGGAAGCGGGCCCTACGAGCAGTACTTC.

V is TRBV28 and J is TRBJ2-1; a possible D gene is TRBD2 (6 bases). In germline, CDR1 is MDHEN, CDR2 SYDVKM. The ends were cut back, 11 bases at V and 0 bases at J, with 17 bases in the middle. This CDR3 region has 15 residues. The CDR3 DNA sequence: TGTGCCTCCGAGACTAGAAGCCGCTCCTACAATGAGCAGTTCTTC. Protein: CASETRSRSYNEQFF.

This sequence joins TRBV30 and TRBJ1-2; D is perhaps TRBD1 (5 bases). Trimming shortened V by 1 base and J by 5 bases, and 11 bases separated the two germline ends. Germline CDR1 and CDR2: GTSNPN and SVGIG (reference sequence). This CDR3 is built from 13 residues. The chain's CDR3 is CAWSGVGAYGYTF. The CDR3 region has the DNA TGTGCCTGGAGTGGGGTAGGGGCGTATGGCTACACCTTC.

The rearrangement joins TRBV6-6 to TRBJ2-2; 9 bases fit TRBD2. The V segment lost 6 bases and the J segment 7 bases; nucleotides outside the gene matches: 9. Germline loops: CDR1 MNHNY, CDR2 SVGAGI (reference sequence). The CDR3 has 15 amino acids. CDR3 bases: TGTGCCAGCAGATGGGGACTAGCATCGGGCGGGGAGCTGTTTTTT. Encoded protein: CASRWGLASGGELFF.

V is TRBV14 and J is TRBJ2-1; weak D call: TRBD2 (6 bases). This CDR3 has 13 amino acids. The V and J ends lost 6 bases and 7 bases respectively, with 13 bases between them. Germline V gene sequence: CDR1 SGHDN, CDR2 FVKESK. The CDR3 DNA is TGTGCCAGCAGTCTCATACGGGGGAATGAGCAGTTCTTC. Amino acids: CASSLIRGNEQFF.

J is TRBJ1-1 and V is TRBV19; D not resolved. V lost 5 bases and J 8 bases, leaving 15 bases between the germline ends. This CDR3 region has 13 residues. The V gene's germline CDR1 is LNHDA and CDR2 SQIVND (reference sequence). DNA for the CDR3: TGTGCCAGTAGTCCAGGACCTACCCCCGAAGCTTTCTTT. Its translation: CASSPGPTPEAFF.

On this clone: One junction end does not reproduce the germline sequence, and a read error may be involved. This chain joins TRBV7-7 and TRBJ2-5; perhaps TRBD2 as D (5 bases). This CDR3 has 15 residues. Germline CDR1 SSHAT, CDR2 FNYEAQ (reference sequence). The CDR3 sequence is CASSLVALDQETQYF. The DNA for the CDR3 is TGTGCTAGCAGCTTAGTAGCGCTAGATCAAGAGACCCAGTACTTC.

CDR3 coding DNA: TGTGCCAGCAGCTTAGTACAGACAGCTAGGGGCTACACCTTC. It yields the protein CASSLVQTARGYTF. This chain links TRBV7-2 with TRBJ1-2; D may be TRBD1 (5 bases). The CDR3 totals 14 residues. CDR1 SGHTA and CDR2 FQGNSA come from the germline V gene. Trimming cost V 1 base and J 8 bases, with 14 bases left between them. Supplemented by reference TRBV7-2 and TRBJ1-2, the full variable domain reads GAGVSQSPSNKVTEKGKDVELRCDPISGHTALYWYRQSLGQGLEFLIYFQGNSAPDKSGLPSDRFSAERTGGSVSTLTIQRTQQEDSAVYLCASSLVQTARGYTFGSGTRLTVV.

This chain uses TRBV5-1 with TRBJ2-7; D might be TRBD1 (6 bases). Germline CDR1 reads SGHRS; CDR2 reads YFSETQ. Trimming took 0 bases from V and 6 from J, leaving 10 bases between them. The CDR3 is 13 amino acids. The CDR3 nucleotides are TGCGCCAGCAGCTTGGACAGGGTGGTCGAGCAGTACTTC. Translated, it gives CASSLDRVVEQYF.